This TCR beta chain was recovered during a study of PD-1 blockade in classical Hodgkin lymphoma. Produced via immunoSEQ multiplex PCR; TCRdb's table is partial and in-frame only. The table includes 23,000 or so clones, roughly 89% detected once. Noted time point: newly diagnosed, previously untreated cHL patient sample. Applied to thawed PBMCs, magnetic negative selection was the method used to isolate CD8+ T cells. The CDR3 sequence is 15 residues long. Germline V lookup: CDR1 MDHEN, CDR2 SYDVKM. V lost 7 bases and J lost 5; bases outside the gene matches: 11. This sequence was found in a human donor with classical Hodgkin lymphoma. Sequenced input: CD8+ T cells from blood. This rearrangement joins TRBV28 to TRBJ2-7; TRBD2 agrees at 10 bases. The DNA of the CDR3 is TGTGCCAGCAAGAGCGGGAGGGCCTTATTGGACGAGCAGTACTTC. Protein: CASKSGRALLDEQYF.